The 21 T cell receptor beta chains presented below share a single source sample, sequenced in a study of cytomegalovirus exposure and HLA in healthy donors. With 60 Vbeta and 13 Jbeta primers, the PCR was carried out. The data were produced by immunoSEQ multiplex PCR, yet TCRdb's version contains in-frame clones alone and is incomplete. The sample shows some 180,000 clones, about 82% of them seen only once. Sequencing input: PBMCs. Every receptor here comes from a man aged 18 to 30 in good health and CMV-seronegative.

This clone has only a few counts. This chain uses TRBV4-1 with TRBJ1-2; tentative D call: TRBD1 (6 bases). V was clipped by 6 bases and J by 0 bases, with 20 bases between them. The CDR3 length is 17 residues. CDR1 and CDR2 from the germline V gene are MGHRA and YSYEKL. CDR3 in DNA: TGCGCCAGCAGTCCATCCCGGGACAACCCCTCTAACTATGGCTACACCTTC. This codes for CASSPSRDNPSNYGYTF.

J is TRBJ2-3 and V is TRBV6-1, with 9 bases identical to TRBD2. Germline V gene data show CDR1 as MNHNS and CDR2 as SASEGT. V lost 6 bases, J lost 8 bases, and 9 bases stayed unmatched. The CDR3 loop spans 14 amino acids. CDR3 residues: CASRRISGGSTQYF. The CDR3 region has the DNA TGTGCCAGCAGACGGATTAGCGGGGGCAGTACGCAGTATTTT.

About this clone itself: This specimen includes other DNA sequences encoding the same CDR3. The V gene is TRBV27, the J gene TRBJ1-2; D is ambiguous. The germline CDR1 and CDR2 sequences are MNHEY and SMNVEV (reference sequence). The CDR3 runs to 13 residues. Trimming left V 4 bases short and J 6 bases short, with 12 bases between. The CDR3 is CASSSGLRDGYTF. The CDR3 nucleotides read TGTGCCAGCAGTTCTGGGCTGCGGGATGGCTACACCTTC.

V usage is TRBV11-2 and J usage is TRBJ2-2, with 11 bases aligning to TRBD2. The CDR3 length is 17 residues. Germline-derived CDR1 and CDR2 are SGHAT and FQNNGV. J gave up 2 bases and V 8 bases, and 10 bases lay outside the gene matches. The CDR3 bases are TGTGCCAGCCGCGAGGGACTAGCGGAATTTAACACCGGGGAGCTGTTTTTT. Its protein is CASREGLAEFNTGELFF. Complete variable domain (other parts from reference TRBV11-2 and TRBJ2-2): EAGVAQSPRYKIIEKRQSVAFWCNPISGHATLYWYQQILGQGPKLLIQFQNNGVVDDSQLPKDRFSAERLKGVDSTLKIQPAKLEDSAVYLCASREGLAEFNTGELFFGEGSRLTVL.

V gene TRBV10-3 combines with J gene TRBJ2-7, with 7 positions matching TRBD1. V lost 10 bases to trimming and J lost 9 bases; unmatched junction nucleotides: 15. There are 13 residues in the CDR3. Germline CDR1 is ENHRY and CDR2 is SYGVKD. CDR3 bases: TGTGCCACCGAGACAGGGAACGAGAGGGTGCAGTACTTC. This encodes CATETGNERVQYF.

The chain is built from TRBV5-6 and TRBJ1-6; D is unresolved. Trimming left V 7 bases short and J 7 bases short, with 15 bases between. This CDR3 is built from 14 residues. The germline V gene has CDR1 SGHDT and CDR2 YYEEEE. The CDR3 sequence: CASGRGLMNSPLHF. The CDR3 coding sequence is TGTGCCAGCGGGCGGGGTCTAATGAATTCACCCCTCCACTTT.

This chain joins TRBV5-1 and TRBJ2-5, with a possible D match to TRBD1 (7 bases). The tail of the sequence fits TRBJ2-7 better, so the J call may be wrong. Germline CDR1 reads SGHRS; CDR2 reads YFSETQ. CDR3 length equals 15 residues. CDR3 nucleotide sequence: TGCGCCAGCAGCACAACAGGGGCGGGGACCTACGAGCAGTACTTC. This sequence encodes CASSTTGAGTYEQYF.

This clone was seen a few times. The rearrangement joins TRBV9 to TRBJ1-1; no reliable D call. Trimming removed 4 bases at V and 1 base at J, with 8 bases between. CDR1 is SGDLS, CDR2 YYNGEE, per germline. The length of the CDR3 is 13 residues. The CDR3 region has the DNA TGTGCCAGCAGCTTCACCGGGAACACTGAAGCTTTCTTT. As protein: CASSFTGNTEAFF.

The chain uses TRBV5-1 and TRBJ2-7; perhaps TRBD1 as D (5 bases). Germline V gene sequence: CDR1 SGHRS, CDR2 YFSETQ. CDR3 length: 13 residues. Trimming took off 0 bases at V and 5 bases at J, with 9 bases between the two ends. CDR3 residues: CASSLETADEQYF. The CDR3 DNA follows: TGCGCCAGCAGCTTGGAGACAGCTGACGAGCAGTACTTC.

The chain recombines TRBV7-9 with TRBJ2-3; TRBD2 matches 9 bases. CDR3 size: 16 residues. J gave up 4 bases and V 7 bases, and 12 bases lay outside the gene matches. The germline V gene encodes CDR1 SEHNR and CDR2 FQNEAQ (reference sequence). CDR3 sequence (DNA): TGTGCCAGCACGTTGGGGTTAGCGGGGGAGGCAGATACGCAGTATTTT. Its protein is CASTLGLAGEADTQYF. Full variable domain (remainder filled in from reference TRBV7-9 and TRBJ2-3): DTGVSQNPRHKITKRGQNVTFRCDPISEHNRLYWYRQTLGQGPEFLTYFQNEAQLEKSRLLSDRFSAERPKGSFSTLEIQRTEQGDSAMYLCASTLGLAGEADTQYFGPGTRLTVL.

This chain links TRBV6-5 with TRBJ2-7; D gene uncertain. The CDR3 has 12 residues. Germline-derived CDR1 and CDR2 are MNHEY and SVGAGI. The germline V and J ends were trimmed by 8 bases and 3 bases, with 11 bases remaining between them. CDR3 loop: CASRSGGYEQYF. For the CDR3, the DNA is TGTGCCAGCCGATCAGGTGGCTACGAGCAGTACTTC.

The rearrangement uses TRBV7-2 and TRBJ2-7, with 10 positions matching TRBD1. Germline V lookup: CDR1 SGHTA, CDR2 FQGNSA. The CDR3 length is 15 residues. The V segment lost 2 bases and the J segment 0 bases; nucleotides outside the gene matches: 1. The CDR3 reads CASSLWTGGSYEQYF. The CDR3, as DNA: TGTGCCAGCAGCTTATGGACAGGGGGCTCCTACGAGCAGTACTTC.

The CDR3 loop is CASTTGGASSKRTF. For the CDR3, the DNA is TGTGCCAGCACGACAGGGGGCGCTTCGTCTAAGAGGACCTTC. The rearrangement uses TRBV28 and TRBJ1-2; TRBD1 aligns across 10 bases. Trimming took 7 bases from V and 14 from J; bases not matched to a gene: 16. Germline loops: CDR1 MDHEN, CDR2 SYDVKM. The CDR3 length is 14 residues.

The chain uses TRBV5-4 and TRBJ1-6; possible D gene TRBD1, 6 bases. Per the germline V gene, CDR1 is SGHNT and CDR2 is YYREEE (reference sequence). The CDR3 spans 17 residues. The V end was cut by 5 bases, the J end by 5 bases, with 20 bases between. The CDR3 bases are TGTGCCAGCAGTTGGGGGGGCTCCCCTGACCATAATTCACCCCTCCACTTT. It specifies CASSWGGSPDHNSPLHF.

CDR3 sequence: CASSYRTVGGGSVGYNEQFF. The CDR3 DNA is TGTGCCAGCAGTTATAGGACGGTGGGAGGTGGATCGGTGGGCTACAATGAGCAGTTCTTC. The chain has TRBV2 and TRBJ2-1, with a tentative D call TRBD2 (6 bases). The CDR3 is made up of 20 amino acids. The V end lost 5 bases, the J end lost 3 bases, and 29 bases lay between the germline ends. In germline, CDR1 is SNHLY, CDR2 FYNNEI.

V is TRBV27 and J is TRBJ1-4; D might be TRBD1 (5 bases). Germline V CDR1 and CDR2: MNHEY, SMNVEV (reference sequence). The CDR3 spans 14 residues. The germline V and J ends were trimmed by 2 bases and 8 bases, with 12 bases remaining between them. Here the CDR3 DNA reads TGTGCCAGCAGTTTACGGGGGAAGGGGGAAAAACTGTTTTTT. Translation gives CASSLRGKGEKLFF. The full variable domain, with the rest looked up from reference TRBV27 and TRBJ1-4, is EAQVTQNPRYLITVTGKKLTVTCSQNMNHEYMSWYRQDPGLGLRQIYYSMNVEVTDKGDVPEGYKVSRKEKRNFPLILESPSPNQTSLYFCASSLRGKGEKLFFGSGTQLSVL.

V and J are TRBV14 and TRBJ1-1, with no clear D. CDR1 and CDR2 (germline): SGHDN, FVKESK. V gave up 4 bases and J gave up 2 bases, with 8 bases separating them. The CDR3 is made up of 13 amino acids. In nucleotides, the CDR3 is TGTGCCAGCAGCCCTGTCCCCAACACTGAAGCTTTCTTT. As protein: CASSPVPNTEAFF.

The gene calls are TRBV11-2 and TRBJ1-2; no clear D. CDR1 is SGHAT, CDR2 FQNNGV, per germline. The CDR3 runs 13 residues. Trimming stripped 5 bases from V and 0 bases from J, with 7 bases between. DNA of the CDR3: TGTGCCAGCAGCCGTACAGCTAACTATGGCTACACCTTC. It specifies CASSRTANYGYTF.

The chain joins TRBV6-6 to TRBJ2-7; D is possibly TRBD2 (6 bases). The V end was cut by 2 bases, the J end by 2 bases, with 13 bases between. The CDR3 runs to 15 residues. Germline V gives CDR1 MNHNY, CDR2 SVGAGI (reference sequence). The CDR3 nucleotides are TGTGCCAGCAGTTACGTAGCGGTCCGTGCCTACGAGCAGTACTTC. Translation gives CASSYVAVRAYEQYF.

The rearrangement links TRBV5-1 to TRBJ1-5, with TRBD1 matching 8 bases. From germline, CDR1 is SGHRS and CDR2 YFSETQ. Germline trimming cut 4 bases from V and 1 base from J; bases unmatched to any gene: 16. CDR3 length: 19 amino acids. For the CDR3, the DNA is TGCGCCAGCAGCCAAACCCGGACAGGGAGAGGATTGAGCAATCAGCCCCAGCATTTT. Its protein is CASSQTRTGRGLSNQPQHF. The variable domain in full, with the rest retrieved from reference TRBV5-1 and TRBJ1-5, is KAGVTQTPRYLIKTRGQQVTLSCSPISGHRSVSWYQQTPGQGLQFLFEYFSETQRNKGNFPGRFSGRQFSNSRSEMNVSTLELGDSALYLCASSQTRTGRGLSNQPQHFGDGTRLSIL.

The chain has TRBV6-1 and TRBJ1-4, with 8 bases aligning to TRBD1. The germline CDR1 and CDR2 sequences are MNHNS and SASEGT. With 5 bases clipped from V and 5 bases from J, the junction kept 7 bases outside the gene matches. This CDR3 is built from 15 residues. The CDR3 DNA reads TGTGCCAGCAGTACTCGGACAGGGCTGAATGAAAAACTGTTTTTT. Amino acids: CASSTRTGLNEKLFF.